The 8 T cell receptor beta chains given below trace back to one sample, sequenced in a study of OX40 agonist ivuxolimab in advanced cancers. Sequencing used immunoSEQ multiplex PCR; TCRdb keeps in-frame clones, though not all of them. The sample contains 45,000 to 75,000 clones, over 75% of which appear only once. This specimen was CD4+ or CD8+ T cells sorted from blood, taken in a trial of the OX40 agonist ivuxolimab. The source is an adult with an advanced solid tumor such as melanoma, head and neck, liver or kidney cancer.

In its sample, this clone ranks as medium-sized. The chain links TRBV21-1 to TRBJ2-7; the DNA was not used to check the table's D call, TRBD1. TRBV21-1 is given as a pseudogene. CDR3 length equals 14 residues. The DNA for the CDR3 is TGTGCCAGCAGATCCGGGACAGGGGAACGCGTGCAGTACTTC. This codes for CASRSGTGERVQYF.

CDR3 in amino acids: CARPPGTGGSYEQYF. CDR3 coding DNA: TGTGCCAGACCTCCAGGGACAGGGGGCTCCTACGAGCAGTACTTC. The J gene is TRBJ2-7, the V gene TRBV21-1; TRBD1 was called by the table and not checked on the DNA. TRBV21-1 counts as a pseudogene. The CDR3 extends over 15 amino acids.

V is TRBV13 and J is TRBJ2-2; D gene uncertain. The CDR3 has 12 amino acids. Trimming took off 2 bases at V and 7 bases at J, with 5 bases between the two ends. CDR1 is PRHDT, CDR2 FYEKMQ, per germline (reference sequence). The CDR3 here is CASSLLGGELFF. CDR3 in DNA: TGTGCCAGCAGCTTATTAGGCGGGGAGCTGTTTTTT.

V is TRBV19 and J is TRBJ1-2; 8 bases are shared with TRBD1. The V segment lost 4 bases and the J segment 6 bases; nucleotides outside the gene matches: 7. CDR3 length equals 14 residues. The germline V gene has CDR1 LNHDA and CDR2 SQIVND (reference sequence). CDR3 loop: CASSNQGARHGYTF. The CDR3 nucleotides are TGTGCCAGTAGTAATCAGGGGGCGCGTCATGGCTACACCTTC.

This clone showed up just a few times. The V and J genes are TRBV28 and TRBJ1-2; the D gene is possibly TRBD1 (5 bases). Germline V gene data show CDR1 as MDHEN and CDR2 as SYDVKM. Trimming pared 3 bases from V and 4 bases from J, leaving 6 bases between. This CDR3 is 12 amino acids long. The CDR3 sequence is CASSLQGYGYTF. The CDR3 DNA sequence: TGTGCCAGCAGTTTGCAGGGCTATGGCTACACCTTC.

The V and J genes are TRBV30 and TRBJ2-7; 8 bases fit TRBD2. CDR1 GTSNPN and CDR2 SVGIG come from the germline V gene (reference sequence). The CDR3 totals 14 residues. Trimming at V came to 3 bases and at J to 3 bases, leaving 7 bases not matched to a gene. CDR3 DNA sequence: TGTGCCTGGAGGCCCATAGCGGGAATCTACGAGCAGTACTTC. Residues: CAWRPIAGIYEQYF. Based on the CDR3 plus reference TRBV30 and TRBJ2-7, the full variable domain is SQTIHQWPATLVQPVGSPLSLECTVEGTSNPNLYWYRQAAGRGLQLLFYSVGIGQISSEVPQNLSASRPQDRQFILSSKKLLLSDSGFYLCAWRPIAGIYEQYFGPGTRLTVT.

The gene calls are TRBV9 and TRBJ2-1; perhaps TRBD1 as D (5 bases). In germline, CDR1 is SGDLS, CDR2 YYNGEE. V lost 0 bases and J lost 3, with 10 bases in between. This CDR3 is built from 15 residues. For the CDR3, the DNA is TGTGCCAGCAGCGTAGATGGGGCCGGCTACAATGAGCAGTTCTTC. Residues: CASSVDGAGYNEQFF.

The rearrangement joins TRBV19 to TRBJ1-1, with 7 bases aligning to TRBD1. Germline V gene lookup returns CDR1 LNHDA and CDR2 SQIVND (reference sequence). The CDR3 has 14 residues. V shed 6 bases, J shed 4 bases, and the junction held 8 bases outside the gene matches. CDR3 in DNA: TGTGCCAGTAGCACCCTCGGGACAGCCACTGAAGCTTTCTTT. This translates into CASSTLGTATEAFF.